Reported below is one TCR beta chain. Profiling relied on immunoSEQ multiplex PCR, and the TCRdb table lists in-frame clones only, not all of them. The repertoire includes over 150,000 clones, 94% of them detected once, and around 0.28% sits in the top ten. Blood sampling was done at baseline, cycle 4 day 1, and cycle 7 day 1. The sample originates from a study of OX40 agonist ivuxolimab in advanced cancers. The germline CDR1 and CDR2 sequences are SNHLY and FYNNEI. CDR3 length: 13 residues. V dropped 6 bases and J dropped 5 bases, with 13 bases sitting between them. This chain links TRBV2 with TRBJ2-5; TRBD2 might be the D (5 bases). Here the sequenced sample was CD4+ or CD8+ T cells sorted from blood, taken in a trial of the OX40 agonist ivuxolimab. This TCR came from an adult with an advanced solid tumor such as melanoma, head and neck, liver or kidney cancer. DNA of the CDR3: TGTGCCAGCAGCGGGGAAGTGAGGGAGACCCAGTACTTC. Amino acid sequence: CASSGEVRETQYF.